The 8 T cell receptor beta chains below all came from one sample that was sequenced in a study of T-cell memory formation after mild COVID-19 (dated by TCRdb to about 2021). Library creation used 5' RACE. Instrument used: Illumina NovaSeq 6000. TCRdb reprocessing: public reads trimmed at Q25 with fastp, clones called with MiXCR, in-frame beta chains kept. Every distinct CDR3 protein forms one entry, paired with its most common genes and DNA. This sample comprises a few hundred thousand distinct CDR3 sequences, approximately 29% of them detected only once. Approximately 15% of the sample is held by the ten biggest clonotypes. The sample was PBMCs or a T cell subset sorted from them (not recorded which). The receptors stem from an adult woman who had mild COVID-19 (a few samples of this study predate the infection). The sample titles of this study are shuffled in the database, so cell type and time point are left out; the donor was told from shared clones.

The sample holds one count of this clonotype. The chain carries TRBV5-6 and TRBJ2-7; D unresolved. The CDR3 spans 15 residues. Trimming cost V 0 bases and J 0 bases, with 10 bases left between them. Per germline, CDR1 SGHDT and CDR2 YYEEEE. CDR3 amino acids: CASSLGWHVSYEQYF. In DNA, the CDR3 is TGTGCCAGCAGCTTGGGTTGGCACGTCTCCTACGAGCAGTACTTC.

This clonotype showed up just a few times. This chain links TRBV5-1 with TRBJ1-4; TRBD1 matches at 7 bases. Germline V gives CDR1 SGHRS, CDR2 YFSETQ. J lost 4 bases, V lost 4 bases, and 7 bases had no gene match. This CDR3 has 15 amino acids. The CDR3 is CASSPLGQINEKLFF. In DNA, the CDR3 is TGCGCCAGCAGCCCCCTGGGACAGATTAATGAAAAACTGTTTTTT.

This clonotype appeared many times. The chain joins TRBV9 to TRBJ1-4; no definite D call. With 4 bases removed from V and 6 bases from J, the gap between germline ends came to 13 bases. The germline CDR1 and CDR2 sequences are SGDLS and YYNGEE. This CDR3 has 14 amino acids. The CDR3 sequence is CASSPGLLDEKLFF. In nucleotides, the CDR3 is TGTGCCAGCAGCCCGGGCCTGCTCGATGAAAAACTGTTTTTT. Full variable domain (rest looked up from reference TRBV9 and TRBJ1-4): DSGVTQTPKHLITATGQRVTLRCSPRSGDLSVYWYQQSLDQGLQFLIQYYNGEERAKGNILERFSAQQFPDLHSELNLSSLELGDSALYFCASSPGLLDEKLFFGSGTQLSVL.

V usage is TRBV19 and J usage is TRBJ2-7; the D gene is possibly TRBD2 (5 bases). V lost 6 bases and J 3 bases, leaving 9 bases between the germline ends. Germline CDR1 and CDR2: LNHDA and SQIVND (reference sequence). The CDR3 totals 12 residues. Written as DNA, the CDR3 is TGTGCCAGTAGAGAGGGCGGCTACGAGCAGTACTTC. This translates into CASREGGYEQYF.

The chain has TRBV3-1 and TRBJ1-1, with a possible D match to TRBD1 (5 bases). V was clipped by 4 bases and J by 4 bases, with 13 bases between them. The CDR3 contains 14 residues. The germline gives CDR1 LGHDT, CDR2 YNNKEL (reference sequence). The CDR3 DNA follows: TGTGCCAGCAGCCGGGGGGACGTTGGCACTGAAGCTTTCTTT. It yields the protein CASSRGDVGTEAFF.

As DNA, the CDR3 is TGTGCCAGCAGCTTAAGGATGGGAAACATTCAGTACTTC. As protein: CASSLRMGNIQYF. The chain joins TRBV7-3 to TRBJ2-4; D is unclear. V was trimmed by 1 base and J by 6 bases, leaving 7 bases between them. Per the germline V gene, CDR1 is SGHTA and CDR2 is FQGTGA. This CDR3 has 13 residues.

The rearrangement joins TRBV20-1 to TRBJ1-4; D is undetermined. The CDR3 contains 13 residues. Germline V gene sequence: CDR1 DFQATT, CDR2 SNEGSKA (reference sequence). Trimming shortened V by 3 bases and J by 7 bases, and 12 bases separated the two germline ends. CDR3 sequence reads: CSARDGRGEKLFF. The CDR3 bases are TGCAGTGCTAGGGACGGGAGAGGTGAAAAACTGTTTTTT.

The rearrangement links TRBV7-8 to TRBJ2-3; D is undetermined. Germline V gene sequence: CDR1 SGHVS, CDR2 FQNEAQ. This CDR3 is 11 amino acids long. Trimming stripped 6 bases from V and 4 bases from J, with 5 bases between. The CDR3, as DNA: TGTGCCAGCAGGAATGCAGATACGCAGTATTTT. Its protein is CASRNADTQYF.